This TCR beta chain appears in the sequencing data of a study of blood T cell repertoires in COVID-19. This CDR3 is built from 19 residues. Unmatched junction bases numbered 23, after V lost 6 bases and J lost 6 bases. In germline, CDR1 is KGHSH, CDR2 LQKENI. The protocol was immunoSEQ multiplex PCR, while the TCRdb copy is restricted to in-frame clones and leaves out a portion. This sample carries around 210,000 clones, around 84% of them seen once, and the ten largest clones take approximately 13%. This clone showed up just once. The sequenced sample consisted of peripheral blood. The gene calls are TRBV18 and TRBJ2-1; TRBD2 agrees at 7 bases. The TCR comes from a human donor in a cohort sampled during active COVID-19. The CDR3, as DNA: TGTGCCAGCTCCACCACCGTTTTATACTTGCGGGAGAGGATCAATGAGCAGTTCTTC. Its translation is CASSTTVLYLRERINEQFF.